This TCR beta chain stems from a study of metastatic and nonmetastatic thyroid tumors. As for the study in general: Repertoires from malignant and benign thyroid patients were compared across blood and tumor or nodule tissue. Overall study findings and caveats: Within blood and tumor, benign nodules reportedly had significantly lower TCR beta diversity than malignant thyroid tumors did.

The germline gives CDR1 MNHEY, CDR2 SVGEGT. CDR3 length: 14 amino acids. V gave up 2 bases and J gave up 5 bases, with 10 bases separating them. As handled by the study authors: Using the CDR3 differences seen across clinicopathological groups, the authors built a distant-metastasis classifier for papillary thyroid cancer, which was meant to discriminate distant-metastatic patients. MiXCR was used by TCRdb to re-call the PCR reads. The V and J calls and clone size are TCRdb's, not the authors'. In the table there are tens of thousands of clones, 20% to 30% of which are singletons. As for this clone: Its specificity is unknown.

Treatment of any kind had been given to no patient before thyroid surgery. The sequenced material came from blood. This chain connects TRBV6-2 or TRBV6-3 to TRBJ1-5; possible D gene TRBD1, 6 bases. The TCR originated in a female donor with papillary thyroid cancer or a benign thyroid nodule (not recorded which). Some clones in this sample may be carry-over from other donors' samples. The CDR3 here is CASSYAGAYQPQHF. In DNA form, the CDR3 reads TGTGCCAGCAGTTACGCAGGGGCTTATCAGCCCCAGCATTTT.